Listed below are T cell receptor beta chains from one sample, sequenced in a study of response to subunit inactivated influenza vaccine. TCRdb re-analysed the RT-PCR reads in MiXCR, keeping a single row per CDR3 protein. This sample has some 640,000 distinct CDR3 sequences; approximately 15% occur once, and the top ten carry around 7.3%. The source was PBMCs from blood, collected around two weeks before vaccination. The receptor source for this set is a man aged 45-65 years who received an inactivated influenza vaccine. Each CDR3 is given with its conserved first and last residue. Fields, in order: V gene, J gene, D gene, clone size, CDR3 protein, CDR3 DNA. The D gene is left open where the match is weak. A clone size is listed for some rows: how often the clone was seen (once, few, many), or a class if it is expanded.

>TRBV10-3|TRBJ1-6|-|few
CAISESGNSPLHF
TGTGCCATCAGTGAGTCTGGAAATTCACCCCTCCACTTT
>TRBV20-1|TRBJ2-1|-|many
CSARDRDARSYNEQFF
TGCAGTGCTAGAGACAGGGACGCAAGGTCCTACAATGAGCAGTTCTTC
>TRBV6-1|TRBJ2-1|TRBD2|-
CASRRTSGWSSYNEQFF
TGTGCCAGCAGAAGGACTAGCGGGTGGAGCTCCTACAATGAGCAGTTCTTC
>TRBV5-1|TRBJ1-3|TRBD1|few
CASSLSGTENTIYF
TGCGCCAGCAGCTTGAGCGGGACAGAAAACACCATATATTTT
>TRBV20-1|TRBJ2-7|-|-
CSAKADGPYEQYF
TGCAGTGCTAAAGCCGACGGACCCTACGAGCAGTACTTC
>TRBV5-1|TRBJ2-3|TRBD2|-
CASTAGGTATDTQYF
TGCGCCAGCACCGCGGGGGGGACAGCGACAGATACGCAGTATTTT
>TRBV12-3/TRBV12-4|TRBJ1-1|-|few
CASSIGGNTEAFF
TGTGCCAGCAGTATAGGGGGGAACACTGAAGCTTTCTTT
>TRBV29-1|TRBJ2-1|TRBD2|-
CSAAGGTYNEQFF
TGCAGCGCGGCGGGAGGCACCTACAATGAGCAGTTCTTC
>TRBV29-1|TRBJ2-1|TRBD2|-
CSAGLAPNEQFF
TGCAGCGCAGGACTAGCCCCAAATGAGCAGTTCTTC
>TRBV7-9|TRBJ2-5|TRBD2|many
CASSPGTTNQETQYF
TGTGCCAGCAGCCCAGGGACTACCAACCAAGAGACCCAGTACTTC
>TRBV28|TRBJ1-1|-|-
CASSPDGTEAFF
TGTGCCAGCAGCCCCGACGGCACTGAAGCTTTCTTT
>TRBV20-1|TRBJ1-2|-|few
CSAIPRRLSGYTF
TGCAGTGCTATCCCTCGGAGACTCTCCGGCTACACCTTC
>TRBV30|TRBJ2-7|-|many
CAWSTDYEQYF
TGTGCCTGGAGTACCGACTACGAGCAGTACTTC
>TRBV12-3/TRBV12-4|TRBJ1-1|-|many
CASSFSRGTEAFF
TGTGCCAGCAGTTTTTCCCGGGGCACTGAAGCTTTCTTT
>TRBV9|TRBJ2-1|-|-
CASSISSGMNEQFF
TGTGCCAGCAGCATATCGTCAGGGATGAATGAGCAGTTCTTC
>TRBV19|TRBJ2-3|-|-
CASSIWRSTDTQYF
TGTGCCAGTAGTATATGGCGGAGCACAGATACGCAGTATTTT
>TRBV27|TRBJ2-1|-|-
CASSLWFRTTYNEQFF
TGTGCCAGCAGTTTATGGTTTAGGACTACCTACAATGAGCAGTTCTTC
>TRBV27|TRBJ2-1|-|-
CASSSGFSSYNELFF
TGTGCCAGCAGTTCGGGCTTCAGCTCCTACAATGAGCTGTTCTTC
>TRBV5-1|TRBJ1-1|TRBD1|-
CASSLLVAGGTEAFF
TGCGCCAGCAGCTTGCTCGTGGCAGGGGGCACTGAAGCTTTCTTT
>TRBV19|TRBJ1-5|TRBD1|-
CASSMLTGGVDQPQHF
TGTGCCAGTAGTATGCTCACAGGGGGCGTCGATCAGCCCCAGCATTTT
>TRBV3-1|TRBJ2-5|-|few
CASSQVNSRRQETQYF
TGTGCCAGCAGCCAAGTTAATAGCAGGCGCCAAGAGACCCAGTACTTC
>TRBV6-5|TRBJ2-1|-|few
CASSSPDRNNEQFF
TGTGCCAGCAGTTCGCCGGACAGAAACAATGAGCAGTTCTTC
>TRBV6-1|TRBJ2-2|TRBD2|few
CASRGLAGGNTGELFF
TGTGCCAGCAGAGGTCTAGCGGGCGGAAACACCGGGGAGCTGTTTTTT
>TRBV10-3|TRBJ2-5|-|few
CAISEGPQAETQYF
TGTGCCATCAGTGAGGGACCTCAGGCAGAGACCCAGTACTTC
>TRBV5-1|TRBJ2-3|TRBD2|many
CASTGTSSSTDTQYF
TGCGCCAGCACCGGGACTAGCTCAAGCACAGATACGCAGTATTTT
>TRBV9|TRBJ2-5|-|-
CASSVGWTAQETQYF
TGTGCCAGCAGCGTAGGTTGGACAGCCCAAGAGACCCAGTACTTC
>TRBV20-1|TRBJ2-1|-|-
CSATLTSAFHTYNEQFF
TGCAGTGCCACTCTGACGTCAGCTTTCCACACCTACAATGAGCAGTTCTTC
>TRBV28|TRBJ2-5|-|few
CASSLSQTNQEETQYF
TGTGCCAGCAGTTTATCCCAGACCAACCAAGAAGAGACCCAGTACTTC
>TRBV7-2|TRBJ2-7|TRBD1|few
CASSRGQVVTYEQYF
TGTGCCAGCAGTCGGGGACAGGTCGTAACCTACGAGCAGTACTTC
>TRBV28|TRBJ1-6|TRBD1|few
CASSLPQGVHSPLHF
TGTGCCAGCAGTTTACCGCAGGGGGTCCATTCACCCCTCCACTTT
>TRBV5-5|TRBJ1-2|-|-
CASSERGLDYGYTF
TGTGCCAGCAGTGAACGGGGATTGGACTATGGCTACACCTTC
>TRBV29-1|TRBJ2-5|-|-
CSVEVGAQYF
TGCAGCGTTGAAGTGGGGGCCCAGTACTTC
>TRBV27|TRBJ2-7|-|once
CASSPKGARSSYEQYF
TGTGCCAGCAGTCCCAAGGGTGCCCGAAGCTCCTACGAGCAGTACTTC
>TRBV29-1|TRBJ2-1|-|many
CSVGEGGNEQFF
TGCAGCGTCGGAGAGGGTGGCAATGAGCAGTTCTTC
>TRBV7-9|TRBJ2-3|TRBD2|few
CASTPGLAGDTQYF
TGTGCCAGCACCCCGGGACTAGCGGGAGATACGCAGTATTTT
>TRBV10-3|TRBJ2-3|TRBD2|-
CAISPVSGGSTDTQYF
TGTGCCATCAGTCCCGTGAGCGGGGGGAGCACAGATACGCAGTATTTT
>TRBV6-5|TRBJ2-5|-|-
CASSYSLGHNF
TGTGCCAGCAGTTACTCGTTAGGACACAACTTC
>TRBV12-3/TRBV12-4|TRBJ2-1|-|-
CASSGRDKIYNEQFF
TGTGCCAGCAGTGGCCGGGACAAAATTTACAATGAGCAGTTCTTC
>TRBV20-1|TRBJ2-5|TRBD2|few
CSATTSGGAGETQYF
TGCAGTGCTACGACTAGCGGGGGGGCGGGAGAGACCCAGTACTTC
>TRBV29-1|TRBJ2-7|-|-
CSVEDPGGVYEQYF
TGCAGCGTTGAAGACCCAGGGGGGGTCTACGAGCAGTACTTC
>TRBV20-1|TRBJ2-7|-|many
CSARGGHEQYF
TGCAGTGCTAGAGGGGGACACGAGCAGTACTTC
>TRBV29-1|TRBJ1-1|-|-
CSVTPGHSKNTEAFF
TGCAGCGTGACACCGGGACACTCTAAGAACACTGAAGCTTTCTTT
>TRBV7-3|TRBJ1-5|-|many
CASTKDRHQPQHF
TGTGCCAGCACCAAAGACAGACATCAGCCCCAGCATTTT
>TRBV5-1|TRBJ1-2|-|-
CASSLRDPRTYGYTF
TGCGCCAGCAGCTTGAGGGACCCCAGGACCTATGGCTACACCTTC
>TRBV9|TRBJ2-5|TRBD1|-
CASSVGGTGRETQYF
TGTGCCAGCAGCGTAGGAGGGACAGGGCGAGAGACCCAGTACTTC
>TRBV7-9|TRBJ2-7|-|many
CASSLPAGFYEQYF
TGTGCCAGCAGCTTACCAGCAGGGTTCTACGAGCAGTACTTC
>TRBV24-1|TRBJ2-1|TRBD1|-
CATSDPTLGQASGEQFF
TGTGCCACCAGTGACCCGACCTTGGGACAGGCTAGTGGTGAGCAGTTCTTC
>TRBV4-1|TRBJ1-2|TRBD1|few
CASNTAPGQGLRSSGYTF
TGCGCCAGTAACACTGCCCCGGGACAGGGTCTAAGGTCTAGTGGCTACACCTTC
>TRBV11-2|TRBJ2-7|TRBD1|few
CASSLAGGRIYEQYF
TGTGCCAGCAGCCTCGCAGGGGGCAGAATCTACGAGCAGTACTTC
>TRBV7-2|TRBJ2-3|TRBD2|-
CASSWTSGRAGDTQYF
TGTGCCAGCAGCTGGACTAGCGGGAGGGCGGGAGATACGCAGTATTTT
>TRBV23-1|TRBJ1-6|TRBD1|-
CASVRDRHNSPLHF
TGCGCCAGCGTGAGGGACAGACATAATTCACCCCTCCACTTT
>TRBV5-6|TRBJ1-5|TRBD1|many
CASSLGTGVKPQHF
TGTGCCAGCAGCCTCGGGACAGGGGTTAAGCCCCAGCATTTT
>TRBV12-3/TRBV12-4|TRBJ2-7|-|-
CASTGVDYEQYF
TGTGCCAGCACGGGGGTCGACTACGAGCAGTACTTC
>TRBV27|TRBJ2-5|-|few
CASSSPRASPYQETQYF
TGTGCCAGCAGTAGCCCTCGGGCTAGTCCCTACCAAGAGACCCAGTACTTC